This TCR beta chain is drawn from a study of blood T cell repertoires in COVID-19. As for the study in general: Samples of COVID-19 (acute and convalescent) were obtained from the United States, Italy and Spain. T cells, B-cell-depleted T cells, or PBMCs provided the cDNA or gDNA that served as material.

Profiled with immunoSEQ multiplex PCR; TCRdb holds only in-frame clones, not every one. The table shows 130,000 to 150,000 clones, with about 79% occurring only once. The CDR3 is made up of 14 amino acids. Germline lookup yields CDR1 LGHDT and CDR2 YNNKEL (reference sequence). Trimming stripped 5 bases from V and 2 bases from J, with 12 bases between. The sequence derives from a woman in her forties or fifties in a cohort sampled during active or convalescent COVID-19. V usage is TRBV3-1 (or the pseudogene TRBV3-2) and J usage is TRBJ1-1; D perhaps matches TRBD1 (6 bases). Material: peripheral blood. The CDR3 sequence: CASSSDRINTEAFF. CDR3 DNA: TGTGCCAGCAGCTCCGACAGGATCAACACTGAAGCTTTCTTT.